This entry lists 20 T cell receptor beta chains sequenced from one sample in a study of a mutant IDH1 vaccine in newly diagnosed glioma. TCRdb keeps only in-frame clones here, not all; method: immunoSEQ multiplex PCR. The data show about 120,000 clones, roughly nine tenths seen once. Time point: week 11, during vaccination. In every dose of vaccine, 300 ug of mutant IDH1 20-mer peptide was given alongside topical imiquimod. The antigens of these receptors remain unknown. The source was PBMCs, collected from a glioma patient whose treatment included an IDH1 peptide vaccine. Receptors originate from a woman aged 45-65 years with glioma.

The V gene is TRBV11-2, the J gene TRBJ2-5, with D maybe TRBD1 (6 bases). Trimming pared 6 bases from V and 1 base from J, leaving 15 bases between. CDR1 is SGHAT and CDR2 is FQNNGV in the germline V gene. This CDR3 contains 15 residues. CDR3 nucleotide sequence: TGTGCCAGCAGGGGGGCAGGCCGAATCCAAGAGACCCAGTACTTC. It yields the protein CASRGAGRIQETQYF.

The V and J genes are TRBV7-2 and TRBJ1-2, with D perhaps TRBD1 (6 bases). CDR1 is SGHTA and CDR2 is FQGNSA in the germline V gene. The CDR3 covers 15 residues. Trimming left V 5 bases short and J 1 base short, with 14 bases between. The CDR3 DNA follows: TGTGCCAGCAGCCTTGGACAGATCCTTAACTATGGCTACACCTTC. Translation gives CASSLGQILNYGYTF.

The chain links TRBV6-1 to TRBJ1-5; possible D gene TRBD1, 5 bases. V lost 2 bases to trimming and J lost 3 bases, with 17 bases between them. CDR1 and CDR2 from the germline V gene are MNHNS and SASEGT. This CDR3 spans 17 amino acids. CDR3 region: CASSERGAHLNNQPQHF. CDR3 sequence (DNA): TGTGCCAGCAGTGAAAGGGGCGCACACCTGAACAATCAGCCCCAGCATTTT.

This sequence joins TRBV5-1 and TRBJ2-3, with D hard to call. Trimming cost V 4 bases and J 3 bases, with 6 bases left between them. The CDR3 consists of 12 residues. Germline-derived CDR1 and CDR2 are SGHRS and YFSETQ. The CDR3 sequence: CASSPSTDTQYF. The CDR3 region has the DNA TGCGCCAGCAGCCCGTCAACAGATACGCAGTATTTT.

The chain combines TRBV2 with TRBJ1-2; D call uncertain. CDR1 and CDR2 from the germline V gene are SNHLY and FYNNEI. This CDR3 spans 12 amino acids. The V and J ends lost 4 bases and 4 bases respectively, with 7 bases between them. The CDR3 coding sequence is TGTGCCAGCAGTGGGATGAGCTATGGCTACACCTTC. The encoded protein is CASSGMSYGYTF.

The CDR3 loop is CASRPGLAGTDTQYF. The DNA of the CDR3 is TGTGCCAGCAGACCGGGACTAGCGGGAACAGATACGCAGTATTTT. The genes are TRBV9 and TRBJ2-3; 13 nucleotides line up with TRBD2. The CDR3 loop spans 15 amino acids. Per germline, CDR1 SGDLS and CDR2 YYNGEE. Trimming cost V 5 bases and J 3 bases; bases outside gene matches: 3.

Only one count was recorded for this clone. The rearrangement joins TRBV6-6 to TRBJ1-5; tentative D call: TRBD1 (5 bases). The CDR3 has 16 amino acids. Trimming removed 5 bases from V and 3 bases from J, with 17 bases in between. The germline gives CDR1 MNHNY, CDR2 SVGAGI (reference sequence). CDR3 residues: CASSLARVGYNQPQHF. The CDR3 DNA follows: TGTGCCAGCAGTCTCGCCAGGGTAGGCTACAATCAGCCCCAGCATTTT.

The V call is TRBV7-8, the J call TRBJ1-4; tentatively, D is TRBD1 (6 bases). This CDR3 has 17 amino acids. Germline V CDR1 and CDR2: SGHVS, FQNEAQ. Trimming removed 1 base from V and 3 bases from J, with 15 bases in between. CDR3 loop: CASSLVVGGPPNEKLFF. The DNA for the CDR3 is TGTGCCAGCAGCTTAGTGGTTGGGGGCCCCCCTAATGAAAAACTGTTTTTT.

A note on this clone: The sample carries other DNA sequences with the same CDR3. This CDR3 reads CASSPGTGGYEQYF. DNA of the CDR3: TGTGCCAGCTCACCAGGGACAGGGGGCTACGAGCAGTACTTC. The chain recombines TRBV18 with TRBJ2-7; 11 nucleotides line up with TRBD1. The ends lost 2 bases at V and 3 bases at J; junction bases unmatched: 0. The CDR3 consists of 14 residues. Germline CDR1 reads KGHSH; CDR2 reads LQKENI.

In nucleotides, the CDR3 is TGTGCCTGGAGGGCCCTCGGGGGTTTGGCGTACGAGCAGTACTTC. Protein sequence: CAWRALGGLAYEQYF. The J gene is TRBJ2-7, the V gene TRBV30, with a tentative D call TRBD2 (6 bases). V lost 3 bases and J lost 4, with 19 bases in between. CDR1 is GTSNPN and CDR2 is SVGIG in the germline V gene (reference sequence). The CDR3 runs 15 residues.

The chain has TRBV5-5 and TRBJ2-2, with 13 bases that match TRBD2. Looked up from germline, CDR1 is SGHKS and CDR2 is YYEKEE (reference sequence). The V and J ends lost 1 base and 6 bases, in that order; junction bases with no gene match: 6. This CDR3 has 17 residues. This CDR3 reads CASSLRGTSGIPGELFF. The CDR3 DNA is TGTGCCAGCAGCTTGAGGGGGACTAGCGGGATCCCCGGGGAGCTGTTTTTT.

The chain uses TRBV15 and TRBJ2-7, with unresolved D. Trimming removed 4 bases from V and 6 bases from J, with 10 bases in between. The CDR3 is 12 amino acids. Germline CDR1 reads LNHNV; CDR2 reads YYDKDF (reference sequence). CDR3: CATSTRWGEQYF. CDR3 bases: TGTGCCACCAGCACAAGATGGGGCGAGCAGTACTTC.

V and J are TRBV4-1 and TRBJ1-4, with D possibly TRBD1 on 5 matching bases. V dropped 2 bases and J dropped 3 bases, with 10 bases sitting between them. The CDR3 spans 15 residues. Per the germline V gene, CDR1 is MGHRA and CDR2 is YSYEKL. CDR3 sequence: CASSQRAGPNEKLFF. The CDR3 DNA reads TGCGCCAGCAGCCAACGGGCAGGGCCTAATGAAAAACTGTTTTTT.

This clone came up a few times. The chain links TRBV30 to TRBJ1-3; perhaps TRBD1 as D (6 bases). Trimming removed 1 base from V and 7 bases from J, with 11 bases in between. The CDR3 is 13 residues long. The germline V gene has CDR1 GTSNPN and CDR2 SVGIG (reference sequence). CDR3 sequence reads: CAWSGQALNTIYF. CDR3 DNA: TGTGCCTGGAGTGGACAGGCATTGAACACCATATATTTT.

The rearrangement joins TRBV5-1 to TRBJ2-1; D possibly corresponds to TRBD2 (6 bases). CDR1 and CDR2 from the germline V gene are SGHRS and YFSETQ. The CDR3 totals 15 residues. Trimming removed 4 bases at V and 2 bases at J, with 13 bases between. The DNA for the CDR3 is TGCGCCAGCAGCGGTACTAGCCGGCCCTACAATGAGCAGTTCTTC. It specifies CASSGTSRPYNEQFF.

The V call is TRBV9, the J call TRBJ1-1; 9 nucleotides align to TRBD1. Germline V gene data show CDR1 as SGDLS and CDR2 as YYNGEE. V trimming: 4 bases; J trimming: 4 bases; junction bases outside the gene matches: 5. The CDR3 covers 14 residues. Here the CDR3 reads CASSLGTGFTEAFF. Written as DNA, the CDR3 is TGTGCCAGCAGCCTCGGGACAGGGTTCACTGAAGCTTTCTTT.

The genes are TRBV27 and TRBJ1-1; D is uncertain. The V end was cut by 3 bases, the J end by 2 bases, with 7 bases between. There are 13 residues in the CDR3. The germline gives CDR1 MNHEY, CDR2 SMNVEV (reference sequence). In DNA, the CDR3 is TGTGCCAGCAGTTTTGAAGTTAACACTGAAGCTTTCTTT. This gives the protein CASSFEVNTEAFF.

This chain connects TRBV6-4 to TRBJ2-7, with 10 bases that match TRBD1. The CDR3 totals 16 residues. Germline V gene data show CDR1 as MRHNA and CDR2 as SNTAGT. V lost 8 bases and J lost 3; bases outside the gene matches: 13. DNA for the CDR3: TGTGCCAGCCTCCTACCCTTCCGGGACAGGGGCTACGAGCAGTACTTC. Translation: CASLLPFRDRGYEQYF.

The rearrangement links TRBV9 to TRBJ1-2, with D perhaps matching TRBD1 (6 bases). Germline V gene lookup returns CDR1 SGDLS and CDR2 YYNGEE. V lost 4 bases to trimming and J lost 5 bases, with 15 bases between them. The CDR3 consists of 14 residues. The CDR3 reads CASSKYGTLYGYTF. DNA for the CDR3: TGTGCCAGCAGCAAATACGGGACACTTTATGGCTACACCTTC.

The CDR3 region is CASSGSTGSSGNTIYF. In DNA, the CDR3 is TGTGCCAGCAGTGGCTCGACAGGGAGCTCTGGAAACACCATATATTTT. The rearrangement joins TRBV2 to TRBJ1-3, with 7 bases aligning to TRBD1. There are 16 residues in the CDR3. V trimming: 4 bases; J trimming: 0 bases; junction bases outside the gene matches: 6. Germline V gene sequence: CDR1 SNHLY, CDR2 FYNNEI.